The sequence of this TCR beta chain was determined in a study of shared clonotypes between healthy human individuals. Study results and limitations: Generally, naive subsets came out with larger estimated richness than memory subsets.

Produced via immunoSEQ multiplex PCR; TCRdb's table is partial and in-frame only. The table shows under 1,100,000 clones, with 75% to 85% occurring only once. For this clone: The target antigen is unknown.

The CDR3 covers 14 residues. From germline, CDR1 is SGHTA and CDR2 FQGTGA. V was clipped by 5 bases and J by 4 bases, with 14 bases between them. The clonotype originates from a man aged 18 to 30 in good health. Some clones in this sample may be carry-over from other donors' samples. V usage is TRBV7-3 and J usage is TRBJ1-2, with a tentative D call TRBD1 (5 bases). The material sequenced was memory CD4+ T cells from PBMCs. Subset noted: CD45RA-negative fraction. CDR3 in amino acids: CASSKGTGSYGYTF. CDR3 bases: TGTGCCAGCAGCAAAGGGACCGGGAGCTATGGCTACACCTTC.